This TCR beta chain was recorded in a study of cytomegalovirus exposure and HLA in healthy donors (dated by TCRdb to between 2016 and 2019). The study in broad terms: An earlier analysis of roughly 570 of the donors reported under 300 Gb of sequence data and about 120 million unique TCR beta sequences obtained from 150 million to 200 million T cells. Both class I and class II loci were covered by HLA typing, at four-digit resolution. The number of donors typed differed by locus, with 629-630 for A, B, C, DRB1 and DQB1, around 520 for DQA1, some 570 for DPA1, and 400 to 490 for DPB1. The genetic ancestry cluster associated with self-reported Caucasian donors included roughly 84% of the 300 to 400 genotyped donors. The T cell repertoires of several hundred subjects were profiled by immunosequencing and related to cytomegalovirus serostatus. Rather than using new phenotypic data, the later analysis identified candidate immune exposures from TCR beta sequences and from how often those sequences occurred across donors. A later genetic analysis took genome-wide SNP genotypes for about 55% of the roughly 700 donors and used that subset as a discovery cohort. Besides the first cohort of roughly 660 subjects, a separate validation cohort made up of 120 or so different subjects was used. Among 300 to 500 genotyped donors of the cohort, an average of about 220,000 unique TCR beta nucleotide sequences was sequenced per donor, of which about 19% were non-productive. An earlier analysis of around 640 of the donors used high-throughput TCR beta sequencing to judge whether each TCR beta V gene segment behaved as functional or pseudogenic. The aim of the study was to test whether cataloging public T cell receptors could identify signatures of past pathogen exposure. Four or five DR-DQ haplotypes were handled as single units for association and clustering, since linkage in the cohort was strong. An early release that covered approximately 600 HLA-typed donors contained around 330 gigabases of sequencing data and 80 million or so unique TCR sequences. All discovery cohort repertoires had been generated on a single sequencing platform. To predict cytomegalovirus infection status, the study brought together high-throughput TCR immunosequencing, statistical association of individual TCRs with disease status, and machine learning. Donor age, sex, ethnicity and CMV serostatus were compiled together with the repertoire data. A later analysis re-analyzed previously published TCR beta repertoires from approximately 670 donors and added high-resolution HLA genotyping to study TCR occurrence patterns.

Study-wide findings and limitations: Presence/absence analyses assumed roughly uniform sequencing depth across donors, an assumption that may not hold. Linkage disequilibrium might explain the correlated functional status among segregating V segments, but an unknown experimental factor could not be excluded. The study gave a list of some 150 TCR beta chains associated with cytomegalovirus. A cluster of highly shared sequence variants was judged likely to represent a technical artifact of the sequencing pipeline. In a later genetic analysis, fewer N-insertions in productive TCRs were reported among donors in an Asian-associated ancestry cluster than the approximately 630-donor mean. Some IMGT-functional V segments, including TRBV6-2 and TRBV6-3, could not be told apart with the 87-base-pair reads, so those segments were excluded. This cohort had only TCR beta chains sequenced, and the lack of alpha or paired-chain data limited which features could be detected. A further reported finding was that TCR beta sequences accurately predicted the HLA-A and HLA-B alleles for most subjects in the first cohort. A later analysis found that HLA-associated TCR beta chains were more clonally expanded and had lower generation probabilities than equally common non-associated chains. An association between a missense DCLRE1C variant and V-gene and J-gene trimming of TCR beta chains was found in a later genetic analysis and replicated in an independent cohort. The earlier analysis of about 600 of the donors excluded 15 to 20 rarely observed V segments, including chromosome 9 orphons, because counts were too low. The authors suggested that the approach could potentially be generalized to other disease states and immunological phenotypes. The only immune exposure information available for the cohort was CMV serostatus. In a later analysis, most CMV-associated TCR beta chains were found to appear HLA-restricted, with HLA associations seemingly driven largely by CMV exposure. The classifier was reported to diagnose cytomegalovirus status with high specificity and sensitivity in both the original and validation cohorts. At a false discovery rate of 0.05, a later analysis linked approximately 18,000 TCR beta sequences to specific HLA alleles. Because some donors lacked HLA typing at each locus, the association tests relied only on the typed subset. Assigning TCR associations to individual alleles was difficult when HLA alleles, especially DR and DQ, strongly co-occurred. A later analysis found that TCR association rates varied across HLA loci, with DRB1 alleles showing the most associated TCRs and HLA-C alleles the fewest. In an earlier analysis of roughly 500 of the donors, most TCR beta V segments appeared in productive rearrangements about 87% or about 30% of the time, broadly matching IMGT annotations. Three of the identified cytomegalovirus-associated TCR beta chains were confirmed in vitro to be specific for cytomegalovirus antigens. A later analysis reported that several top co-occurrence clusters appeared linked to parvovirus B19, influenza, CMV and Epstein-Barr virus. Across donors, most TCR sequences were observed very rarely, whereas some public TCRs were present in many individuals.

V is shortened by 2 bases, J by 4 bases, and the region joining them spans 6 bases. The germline V gene specifies MNHEY as CDR1 and SVGAGI as CDR2. The CDR3, cysteine through phenylalanine, is 13 amino acids long. CDR3 DNA only is kept here, 39 bases in frame from base 1. The cohort comprised 666 healthy bone marrow donors. At the time of sampling, all cohort members were nominally healthy, though unrecorded immune exposures were likely present. The donor was CMV seronegative and belonged to the group of over 350 seronegative cohort members. A peripheral blood sample was collected from each donor, and TCR beta sequencing was performed on peripheral blood mononuclear cells. Genomic DNA was extracted from the blood cell samples with the Qiagen DNeasy Blood Extraction Kit. About this clone itself: Its antigen has not been determined. No much larger clone exists at a distance of one base, and base qualities are not known.

Library preparation was by the immunoSEQ multiplex PCR assay. A mixture of 60 forward primers for TCR Vbeta segments and 13 reverse primers for TCR Jbeta segments was used in the multiplex PCR. The CDR3 region of rearranged TCR beta genes was amplified from genomic DNA by a multiplex PCR assay. Amplified TCR beta libraries were sequenced as 87-base-pair reads on the Illumina HiSeq System. For the original study's pipeline: A later analysis tallied around 80 million unique TCR beta chains across the 650 to 750 repertoires, and about 10 million of those chains were shared by two or more donors. Raw reads were error-corrected and collapsed into unique sequences by a nearest-neighbor algorithm in which closely related sequences were merged to remove PCR and sequencing errors. Alignment of CDR3 sequences to IMGT reference sequences was used to assign V, D and J gene segments. For a sequence to be retained, at least a six-nucleotide match to both a V gene segment and a J gene segment was required. A rearrangement was called productive if the CDR3 had no stop codons and remained in frame with V and J, and every other rearrangement was called non-productive. CDR3 was defined by IMGT convention, running from the second conserved V-encoded cysteine to the conserved J-encoded phenylalanine. Sequences without an unambiguous match to a single V gene segment were excluded from the earlier analysis of about 600 of the donors. In an earlier analysis of 587 of the donors, a V segment was called functional when productive rearrangements were above 56.7%, and segregating when the standard deviation between donors exceeded 5%. A statistical classification framework was built for diagnosing cytomegalovirus status from the catalog of TCR beta chain sequences. V and J gene assignment, in a later analysis, came from comparing TCR nucleotide sequences with IMGT/GENE-DB human TR gene sequences. A later analysis assigned CDR3 sequences and most-parsimonious VDJ recombination scenarios with the TCRdist pipeline. In a later analysis, every TCR beta chain was defined by the combination of its CDR3 amino acid sequence and its V-gene family, and reads without a unique V-gene family were dropped. As a way to deal with suspected cross-contamination and a sequencing artifact, a later analysis dropped hundreds of nucleotide sequences that were highly shared and had low generation probability. A later analysis calculated a clonal expansion index for each public chain from normalized within-repertoire ranks of inferred template counts. Generation probabilities in a later analysis came from a VDJ recombination model fitted to out-of-frame rearrangements, and those results were checked against IGoR. Hypergeometric tests were used in a later analysis to score TCR-TCR, TCR-HLA and TCR-CMV co-occurrence, with a repertoire-size bias correction applied to the TCR pairs. To estimate false discovery rates, a later analysis permuted the HLA or CMV assignments 20 times. In a later analysis, co-occurring TCRs were grouped using DBSCAN, with TCRdist sequence similarity added in when clustering inside HLA-allele-positive subsets. For co-occurrence clustering, repertoires with fewer than 30,000 or more than 120,000 public chains were excluded, along with five or six repertoires with anomalous nucleotide sharing. The table was pulled from immuneACCESS by TCRdb, which kept in-frame rearrangements only. Such tables lose some clones; where checked, under half of the loss comes from unresolved V genes, and the rest has no known cause. The V and J calls and clone size are taken from that table; D and trimming were inferred from the DNA. The sample includes roughly 140,000 clones, with roughly 80% observed a single time. The ten largest clones take up 4.5% to 6.5% of the sample.

Sequencing was performed on PBMCs. This clonotype was obtained from a male donor in good health and CMV-seronegative. The sequence joins TRBV6-5 to TRBJ1-3, with TRBD1 as a weak D call on 5 bases. The CDR3 reads CASSYKGGNTIYF. In nucleotides, the sequence is TGTGCCAGCAGTTACAAGGGGGGAAACACCATATATTTT.